The rows below give T cell receptor beta chains drawn from one sample of a study of T cells after yellow fever vaccination. TCRdb recomputed calls from the 5' RACE reads with MiXCR, one row per CDR3 protein. The top ten clones hold 15% of a sample with some 350,000 distinct CDR3 sequences, 6.2% of them seen once. Source: PBMCs, taken 5 days after the yellow fever booster vaccination. These receptors were obtained from a man aged 25-40 years who received the YFV17D yellow fever vaccine. The CDR3 runs from the conserved cysteine through the conserved F or W. A D gene is named only where the DNA matches it firmly. Some rows have no size entry. The others give once, few or many, or a class for an expanded clone.

-	-	TRBJ2-7	TRBV4-3	CASSHGRDVAYEQYF	TGCGCCAGCAGCCATGGTAGGGACGTGGCCTACGAGCAGTACTTC
-	-	TRBJ2-5	TRBV27	CASSFAGNEETQYF	TGTGCCAGCAGTTTCGCTGGTAACGAGGAGACCCAGTACTTC
many	TRBD1	TRBJ2-1	TRBV27	CASSFTGVNEQFF	TGTGCCAGCAGTTTCACAGGGGTGAATGAGCAGTTCTTC
-	TRBD2	TRBJ2-5	TRBV5-1	CASTPSGRFQETQYF	TGCGCCAGCACCCCTAGCGGGAGATTTCAAGAGACCCAGTACTTC
many	-	TRBJ2-5	TRBV20-1	CSAAGQSQETQYF	TGCAGTGCAGCGGGACAAAGCCAAGAGACCCAGTACTTC
few	-	TRBJ2-3	TRBV7-3	CASSFQTRDTQYF	TGTGCCAGCAGCTTCCAAACGAGAGATACGCAGTATTTT
-	-	TRBJ2-3	TRBV9	CASSVGGVADTQYF	TGTGCCAGCAGCGTAGGGGGAGTGGCAGATACGCAGTATTTT
many	TRBD1	TRBJ1-5	TRBV20-1	CSAVLTGVDQPQHF	TGCAGTGCAGTCCTGACAGGGGTGGATCAGCCCCAGCATTTT
-	-	TRBJ2-7	TRBV13	CASSLGRRDPAEQYF	TGTGCCAGCAGCTTAGGCCGGCGGGACCCCGCCGAGCAGTACTTC
many	-	TRBJ2-3	TRBV20-1	CSATMGGSTDTQYF	TGCAGTGCCACCATGGGGGGTAGCACAGATACGCAGTATTTT
-	TRBD1	TRBJ2-3	TRBV4-2	CASSHGVQGADTQYF	TGTGCCAGCAGCCATGGGGTTCAGGGGGCAGATACGCAGTATTTT
many	TRBD2	TRBJ2-7	TRBV25-1	CARLQGGPLEAGACYEQYF	TGTGCCCGATTGCAGGGCGGTCCACTAGAAGCGGGAGCTTGCTACGAGCAGTACTTC
many	-	TRBJ2-5	TRBV2	CASSVSRPATQYF	TGTGCCAGCAGTGTGTCCCGTCCGGCGACCCAGTACTTC
-	-	TRBJ2-7	TRBV10-2	CASRPQGISNGQDF	TGCGCCAGCAGGCCACAGGGTATATCGAACGGGCAGGACTTC
-	TRBD1	TRBJ2-1	TRBV20-1	CSAIPGTGVNEQFF	TGCAGTGCCATTCCCGGGACAGGGGTAAATGAGCAGTTCTTC
many	-	TRBJ2-1	TRBV20-1	CSATGVGDEQFF	TGCAGTGCCACGGGGGTCGGGGATGAGCAGTTCTTC
many	TRBD1	TRBJ2-7	TRBV25-1	CASSSPGQGVLEQYF	TGTGCCAGCAGCTCTCCGGGACAGGGAGTTCTCGAGCAGTACTTC
many	-	TRBJ2-5	TRBV7-9	CASSLPGEETQYF	TGTGCCAGCAGCTTACCGGGGGAGGAGACCCAGTACTTC
few	-	TRBJ1-5	TRBV10-3	CAISGSGENQPQHF	TGTGCCATCAGTGGTTCAGGGGAAAATCAGCCCCAGCATTTT
-	TRBD2	TRBJ2-7	TRBV6-2/TRBV6-3	CASSSSPGLAGDSYEQYF	TGTGCCAGCAGTTCTAGCCCGGGACTAGCGGGAGATTCCTACGAGCAGTACTTC
-	-	TRBJ2-3	TRBV28	CASSLGLKEGRLEDTQYF	TGTGCCAGCAGTTTGGGGCTTAAGGAAGGACGACTCGAGGATACGCAGTATTTT
-	-	TRBJ2-1	TRBV7-8	CASSFSGTIQFF	TGTGCCAGCAGCTTCAGCGGGACAATACAGTTCTTC
-	-	TRBJ2-5	TRBV6-1	CASRPLGADQETQYF	TGTGCCAGCAGGCCCCTCGGGGCAGACCAAGAGACCCAGTACTTC
many	-	TRBJ2-1	TRBV5-1	CASSLRERSYNEQFF	TGCGCCAGCAGCTTGAGGGAAAGGTCCTACAATGAGCAGTTCTTC
few	-	TRBJ1-2	TRBV5-1	CASSLREDRRNSNYGYTF	TGCGCCAGCAGCTTGCGCGAAGACAGGAGAAATTCTAACTATGGCTACACCTTC
many	-	TRBJ1-1	TRBV3-1	CASRAGGTEAFF	TGTGCCAGCCGCGCGGGGGGGACTGAAGCTTTCTTT
many	TRBD2	TRBJ2-3	TRBV2	CASSLGSGTTDTQYF	TGTGCCAGCAGTTTGGGTAGCGGGACCACAGATACGCAGTATTTT
few	-	TRBJ2-6	TRBV5-1	CASSLAEGRSGANVLTF	TGCGCCAGCAGCTTGGCCGAAGGGAGGTCCGGGGCCAACGTCCTGACTTTC
-	-	TRBJ1-4	TRBV4-3	CASSQERRGREKLFF	TGCGCCAGCAGCCAAGAACGGCGGGGGAGGGAAAAACTGTTTTTT
few	-	TRBJ2-3	TRBV7-2	CASSLYSDTQYF	TGTGCCAGCAGCTTATATTCAGATACGCAGTATTTT
few	TRBD2	TRBJ2-7	TRBV7-2	CASSYTLADPYVEQYF	TGTGCCAGCAGCTATACACTAGCGGACCCCTACGTGGAGCAGTACTTC
-	-	TRBJ2-3	TRBV4-2	CASSQEEGTDTQYF	TGTGCCAGCAGCCAAGAGGAGGGTACAGATACGCAGTATTTT
many	TRBD2	TRBJ2-3	TRBV11-1	CASSLVKASGRSTDTQYF	TGTGCCAGCAGCTTAGTAAAAGCTAGCGGGAGAAGCACAGATACGCAGTATTTT
-	TRBD2	TRBJ2-1	TRBV6-2/TRBV6-3	CASSPLTSEGEQFF	TGTGCCAGCAGTCCCCTGACTAGCGAGGGTGAGCAGTTCTTC
few	TRBD2	TRBJ2-7	TRBV4-3	CASSQYSGTYYEQYF	TGCGCCAGCAGCCAATATAGCGGGACCTACTACGAGCAGTACTTC
few	-	TRBJ1-5	TRBV10-3	CAISDPTNQPQHF	TGTGCCATCAGTGACCCAACCAATCAGCCCCAGCATTTT
many	-	TRBJ2-5	TRBV2	CASIRVESETQYF	TGTGCCAGCATCAGGGTTGAGTCGGAGACCCAGTACTTC
few	-	TRBJ2-1	TRBV6-2/TRBV6-3	CASNDPGFYEQFF	TGTGCCAGCAACGACCCCGGGTTCTATGAGCAGTTCTTC
many	TRBD2	TRBJ2-5	TRBV7-9	CASSLNSGSETQYF	TGTGCCAGCAGCTTAAATAGCGGGTCGGAGACCCAGTACTTC
few	TRBD1	TRBJ2-1	TRBV24-1	CATRNGQGPYNEQFF	TGTGCCACCAGGAATGGACAGGGCCCCTACAATGAGCAGTTCTTC
few	-	TRBJ1-5	TRBV19	CASSMGGNQPQHF	TGTGCCAGTAGTATGGGGGGGAATCAGCCCCAGCATTTT
few	-	TRBJ2-3	TRBV5-6	CASSLKLNTDTQYF	TGTGCCAGCAGCTTAAAACTAAACACAGATACGCAGTATTTT
-	TRBD2	TRBJ2-1	TRBV12-3/TRBV12-4	CASSSPPWTSGSFTGEQFF	TGTGCCAGCAGTTCCCCCCCCTGGACTAGCGGGAGTTTCACTGGTGAGCAGTTCTTC
many	-	TRBJ2-7	TRBV2	CASTAGREQYF	TGTGCCAGCACGGCAGGCAGAGAGCAGTACTTC
few	-	TRBJ1-1	TRBV7-3	CASSSQGPTEAFF	TGTGCCAGCAGCTCACAGGGCCCCACTGAAGCTTTCTTT